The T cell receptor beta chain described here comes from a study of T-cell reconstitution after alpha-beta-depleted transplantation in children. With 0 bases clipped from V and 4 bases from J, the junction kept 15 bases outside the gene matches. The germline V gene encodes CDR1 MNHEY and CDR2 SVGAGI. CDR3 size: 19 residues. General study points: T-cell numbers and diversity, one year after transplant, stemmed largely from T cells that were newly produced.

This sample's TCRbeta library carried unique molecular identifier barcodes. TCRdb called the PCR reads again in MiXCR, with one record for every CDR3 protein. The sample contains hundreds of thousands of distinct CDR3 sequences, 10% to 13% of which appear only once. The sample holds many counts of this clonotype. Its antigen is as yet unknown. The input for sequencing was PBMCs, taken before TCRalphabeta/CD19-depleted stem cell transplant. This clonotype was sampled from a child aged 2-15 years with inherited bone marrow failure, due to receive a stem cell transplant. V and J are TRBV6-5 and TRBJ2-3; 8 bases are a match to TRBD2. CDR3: CASSYSRVEWAGGPDTQYF. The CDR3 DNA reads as TGTGCCAGCAGTTACTCGAGGGTAGAGTGGGCGGGAGGTCCAGATACGCAGTATTTT.